This entry lists 16 T cell receptor beta chains sequenced from one sample in a study of metastatic and nonmetastatic thyroid tumors (dated by TCRdb to between 2020 and 2021). None of the patients had been given any treatment before thyroid surgery. Library prep was done by PCR. Sequencing took place on an Illumina HiSeq 4000. TCRdb's own reprocessing of the public reads used fastp at Q25 and MiXCR and kept productive beta chains. This sample has around 18,000 clones in its table, and under 15% of those were observed once. The top ten hold more than 15% of the sample. The material sequenced was tumor tissue. These receptors were obtained from a female donor with papillary thyroid cancer or a benign thyroid nodule (not recorded which). Some clones in this sample may be carry-over from other donors' samples.

The CDR3 nucleotides read TGTGCCAGCAGCTTAATGGGCTCCACCGGGGAGCTGTTTTTT. Its protein product is CASSLMGSTGELFF. The rearrangement uses TRBV11-2 and TRBJ2-2; D ambiguous. Germline CDR1 SGHAT, CDR2 FQNNGV. Trimming pared 2 bases from V and 4 bases from J, leaving 8 bases between. The CDR3 length is 14 residues.

The J gene is TRBJ2-7, the V gene TRBV19, with D unresolved. Germline V gene lookup returns CDR1 LNHDA and CDR2 SQIVND (reference sequence). With 4 bases removed from V and 7 bases from J, the gap between germline ends came to 23 bases. The CDR3 consists of 16 residues. The CDR3 nucleotides read TGTGCCAGTAGTAACCCTAAGAGGCTCTCTGGGTTAGAGCAGTACTTC. This translates into CASSNPKRLSGLEQYF.

This clone was observed at least ten times. At one end the junction does not follow the germline gene, possibly because of a read error. This sequence joins TRBV3-1 and TRBJ2-5; TRBD2 agrees at 9 bases. This CDR3 comprises 19 residues. Germline CDR1 and CDR2: LGHDT and YNNKEL (reference sequence). This CDR3 reads CASTQAVNLAGVGQETQYF. The CDR3 DNA is TGTGCCAGCACCCAAGCCGTAAATTTAGCGGGAGTCGGCCAAGAGACCCAGTACTTC.

This clone was seen ten or more times. V and J are TRBV5-1 and TRBJ2-1, with 13 nucleotides matching TRBD2. Per germline, CDR1 SGHRS and CDR2 YFSETQ. This CDR3 has 15 amino acids. The V gene end was trimmed by 1 base and the J gene end by 9 bases; junction bases not matched to a gene: 4. CDR3 nucleotides: TGCGCCAGCAGCTTGACTAGCGGGAGGGCCACTGAGCAGTTCTTC. Residues: CASSLTSGRATEQFF.

This clone has just a few counts. This rearrangement joins TRBV7-9 to TRBJ2-1; tentative D call: TRBD2 (6 bases). Per the germline V gene, CDR1 is SEHNR and CDR2 is FQNEAQ (reference sequence). The CDR3 loop spans 12 amino acids. V lost 1 base and J lost 9, with 7 bases in between. The CDR3 is CASSLERVEQFF. The CDR3 nucleotides read TGTGCCAGCAGCTTAGAGCGGGTTGAGCAGTTCTTC.

This clone was detected ten times or more. The chain has TRBV6-1 and TRBJ1-5; D unresolved. Per germline, CDR1 MNHNS and CDR2 SASEGT. The length of the CDR3 is 12 residues. V lost 5 bases to trimming and J lost 5 bases, with 7 bases between them. Here the CDR3 DNA reads TGTGCCAGCAGTTCTCCGGATCAGCCCCAGCATTTT. Its protein is CASSSPDQPQHF.

In its sample, this clone was seen many times. The chain uses TRBV2 and TRBJ2-1; D possibly matches TRBD1 or TRBD2 (5 bases each). Germline V gene lookup returns CDR1 SNHLY and CDR2 FYNNEI. The V and J ends lost 4 bases and 7 bases respectively, with 14 bases between them. The CDR3 is 14 residues long. CDR3 DNA: TGTGCCAGCAGTGCGAGTGGGACGAGGAATGAGCAGTTCTTC. This codes for CASSASGTRNEQFF.

The J gene is TRBJ1-4, the V gene TRBV30; possibly TRBD1 for D (6 bases). The CDR3 length is 14 residues. CDR1 and CDR2 (germline): GTSNPN, SVGIG (reference sequence). With 5 bases removed from V and 7 bases from J, the gap between germline ends came to 17 bases. This chain's CDR3 is CAWLWGAHGEKLFF. The CDR3 nucleotides are TGTGCCTGGCTTTGGGGGGCGCACGGTGAAAAACTGTTTTTT.

This sequence joins TRBV20-1 and TRBJ2-5; D perhaps matches TRBD2 (5 bases). CDR1 is DFQATT, CDR2 SNEGSKA, per germline (reference sequence). This CDR3 region has 15 residues. Trimming stripped 5 bases from V and 1 base from J, with 17 bases between. The CDR3 sequence: CSAGTDSGTQETQYF. The CDR3 DNA reads as TGCAGTGCTGGAACGGACTCGGGAACCCAAGAGACCCAGTACTTC.

This clone was found a few times. This sequence may be a read error, since a much larger clone differs from it by one base. This specimen includes other DNA sequences encoding the same CDR3. J is TRBJ2-7 and V is TRBV10-3, with 8 bases matching TRBD2. V was pared by 3 bases and J by 2 bases, with 9 bases of the junction left unmatched. From germline, CDR1 is ENHRY and CDR2 SYGVKD. This CDR3 region has 16 residues. Here the CDR3 reads CAISEGLAGAPYEQYF. Here the CDR3 DNA reads TGTGCCATCAGTGAAGGACTAGCTGGGGCCCCCTACGAGCAGTACTTC.

This clone appeared a few times. J is TRBJ1-2 and V is TRBV10-2, with unresolved D. The CDR3 covers 15 residues. The V gene's germline CDR1 is WSHSY and CDR2 SAAADI. Trimming shortened V by 1 base and J by 4 bases, and 13 bases separated the two germline ends. CDR3 protein: CASSEYEGIGYGYTF. CDR3 nucleotide sequence: TGCGCCAGCAGTGAGTACGAGGGTATAGGCTATGGCTACACCTTC.

This clone was counted many times. The V call is TRBV7-9, the J call TRBJ1-4; 7 bases align to TRBD1. The ends lost 5 bases at V and 7 bases at J; junction bases unmatched: 7. The germline gives CDR1 SEHNR, CDR2 FQNEAQ (reference sequence). The CDR3 loop spans 14 amino acids. The CDR3 loop is CASSQAGQLEKLFF. The CDR3 region has the DNA TGTGCCAGCAGCCAAGCGGGACAGCTTGAAAAACTGTTTTTT.

This clone showed up many times. The chain employs TRBV10-3 and TRBJ1-4; the D gene is possibly TRBD1 (5 bases). The CDR3 has 17 residues. Trimming removed 4 bases from V and 8 bases from J, with 23 bases in between. Germline V gene lookup returns CDR1 ENHRY and CDR2 SYGVKD. The CDR3 spells CAISADPGRELWEKLFF. As DNA, the CDR3 is TGTGCCATCAGTGCGGATCCGGGACGAGAACTATGGGAAAAACTGTTTTTT.

Within the sample, this clone is medium-sized. The CDR3 DNA follows: TGTGCCAGCAGCTTGCTAAGCGGGGGGGCGCCAACCGGGGAGCTGTTTTTT. Its translation is CASSLLSGGAPTGELFF. The chain employs TRBV11-2 and TRBJ2-2; 10 positions agree with TRBD2. V was pared by 3 bases and J by 5 bases, with 9 bases of the junction left unmatched. The V gene's germline CDR1 is SGHAT and CDR2 FQNNGV. The CDR3 is made up of 17 amino acids. Based on the CDR3 plus reference TRBV11-2 and TRBJ2-2, the full variable domain is EAGVAQSPRYKIIEKRQSVAFWCNPISGHATLYWYQQILGQGPKLLIQFQNNGVVDDSQLPKDRFSAERLKGVDSTLKIQPAKLEDSAVYLCASSLLSGGAPTGELFFGEGSRLTVL.

This clone is medium-sized. This chain links TRBV3-1 with TRBJ1-4, with no clear D. In germline, CDR1 is LGHDT, CDR2 YNNKEL (reference sequence). V was shortened by 1 base and J by 5 bases, with 2 bases between the two germline ends. This CDR3 region has 12 residues. For the CDR3, the DNA is TGTGCCAGCAGCCAAGGAAATGAAAAACTGTTTTTT. This sequence encodes CASSQGNEKLFF.

This clone was seen many times. The CDR3 region has the DNA TGCAGCGTTGGGGGGGCTAGCGGGGGTTCGGATACGCAGTATTTT. This translates into CSVGGASGGSDTQYF. The chain couples TRBV29-1 to TRBJ2-3; 10 bases line up with TRBD2. CDR1 is SQVTM and CDR2 is ANQGSEA in the germline V gene. V was clipped by 4 bases and J by 6 bases; unmatched bases: 10. The CDR3 spans 15 residues.